One sample yielded the 7 T cell receptor beta chains listed below, sequenced in a study of blood T cell repertoires in COVID-19. This table comes from immunoSEQ multiplex PCR, and its TCRdb copy is limited to in-frame clones, with some not included. This table has 60,000 to 80,000 clones, roughly 84% appearing once. The material sequenced was peripheral blood. The receptors shown here come from a man aged 50 to 60 with active COVID-19.

The table lists this clone with a count of one. V is TRBV5-1 and J is TRBJ1-3; 9 nucleotides agree with TRBD1. The junction had 8 bases not matched to a gene; V was cut back by 4 bases and J by 3 bases. The germline CDR1 and CDR2 sequences are SGHRS and YFSETQ. The CDR3 is made up of 16 amino acids. CDR3 region: CASSPGTGRGGNTIYF. The CDR3 nucleotides are TGCGCCAGCAGCCCGGGGACAGGGCGAGGTGGAAACACCATATATTTT.

V and J are TRBV5-6 and TRBJ1-6, with D possibly being TRBD1 (6 bases). There are 14 residues in the CDR3. V was clipped by 4 bases and J by 4 bases, with 9 bases between them. CDR1 and CDR2 from the germline V gene are SGHDT and YYEEEE. DNA for the CDR3: TGTGCCAGCAGCCCCAGGGGTTATAATTCACCCCTCCACTTT. As protein: CASSPRGYNSPLHF.

The rearrangement links TRBV7-2 to TRBJ2-1; D ambiguous. The CDR3 covers 12 residues. V lost 6 bases and J lost 7, with 10 bases in between. Per the germline V gene, CDR1 is SGHTA and CDR2 is FQGNSA. CDR3 residues: CASSSPPNEQFF. DNA for the CDR3: TGTGCCAGCAGTAGCCCTCCGAATGAGCAGTTCTTC. The whole variable domain, filled in from reference TRBV7-2 and TRBJ2-1, reads GAGVSQSPSNKVTEKGKDVELRCDPISGHTALYWYRQSLGQGLEFLIYFQGNSAPDKSGLPSDRFSAERTGGSVSTLTIQRTQQEDSAVYLCASSSPPNEQFFGPGTRLTVL.

The chain has TRBV12-3 or TRBV12-4 and TRBJ1-3, with D unclear. This CDR3 spans 12 amino acids. The germline V and J ends were trimmed by 3 bases and 4 bases, with 4 bases remaining between them. CDR3: CASSFAGNTIYF. The CDR3 DNA is TGTGCCAGCAGTTTCGCGGGAAACACCATATATTTT.

The chain has TRBV10-1 and TRBJ2-2; TRBD1 is a possible D gene (5 bases). Germline-derived CDR1 and CDR2 are WNHNN and SYGVQD (reference sequence). V gave up 4 bases and J gave up 7 bases, with 22 bases separating them. The CDR3 is 17 residues long. The CDR3 here is CASSGPGFRGSDGELFF. CDR3 sequence (DNA): TGCGCCAGCAGTGGCCCCGGTTTTAGGGGTTCAGACGGGGAGCTGTTTTTT.

The chain employs TRBV20-1 and TRBJ2-5, with TRBD2 identical over 10 bases. This CDR3 comprises 14 residues. J was trimmed by 1 base and V by 3 bases; bases with no gene match: 2. Per germline, CDR1 DFQATT and CDR2 SNEGSKA (reference sequence). The CDR3 coding sequence is TGCAGTGCTAGTCTAGCGGGGGTCCAAGAGACCCAGTACTTC. Amino acids: CSASLAGVQETQYF.

The rearrangement links TRBV19 to TRBJ1-6; 7 nucleotides match TRBD1. The CDR3 sequence is 14 residues long. Per germline, CDR1 LNHDA and CDR2 SQIVND (reference sequence). Trimming removed 3 bases from V and 10 bases from J; junction bases left unmatched: 6. CDR3 nucleotide sequence: TGTGCCAGTAGTATCCGACAGGGAGGCTCACCCCTCCACTTT. Translation: CASSIRQGGSPLHF.